This TCR beta chain was sequenced in a study of CD8 T cells in ankylosing spondylitis. The study, taken as a whole, reports: As for the disease-linked clones, they showed a CD8+ phenotype and occurred at relatively low frequencies in peripheral blood. Reportedly, disease-linked clones are significantly enriched in ankylosing spondylitis patients' matched synovial fluid. One TCR beta motif, made up of seven to nine highly homologous variants, appeared characteristic of ankylosing spondylitis blood.

This clonotype was recorded at least ten times. What it recognizes is unknown. TCRdb independently ran MiXCR on the 5' RACE reads; one entry per CDR3 protein. The profile shows approximately 140,000 distinct CDR3 sequences, roughly 7.7% of them singletons. The sample was synovial fluid, either unsorted or a sorted T cell fraction (not recorded which). The clonotype originates from a male donor with ankylosing spondylitis.

CDR3 bases: TGCAGTGCTAGCAGTAACTCCTACGAGCAGTACTTC. It yields the protein CSASSNSYEQYF. The chain is built from TRBV20-1 and TRBJ2-7, with D hard to call. The V end was cut by 3 bases, the J end by 0 bases, with 6 bases between. The V gene's germline CDR1 is DFQATT and CDR2 SNEGSKA (reference sequence). There are 12 residues in the CDR3.